The source of this T cell receptor beta chain is a study of blood T cell repertoires in COVID-19. V shed 6 bases and J shed 9 bases, with 15 bases lying between them. CDR1 and CDR2 (germline): SNHLY, FYNNEI. CDR3 length: 13 amino acids. Sequencing was performed with immunoSEQ multiplex PCR; in TCRdb, only in-frame clones are kept and a portion is missing. The table includes about 190,000 clones, 84% detected once. The material sequenced was peripheral blood. The chain employs TRBV2 and TRBJ1-5; D unresolved. The receptor's source is a human donor in a cohort sampled during active COVID-19. CDR3 region: CASRPGSDLPQHF. The CDR3 region has the DNA TGTGCCAGCAGACCAGGTTCGGATTTGCCCCAGCATTTT.